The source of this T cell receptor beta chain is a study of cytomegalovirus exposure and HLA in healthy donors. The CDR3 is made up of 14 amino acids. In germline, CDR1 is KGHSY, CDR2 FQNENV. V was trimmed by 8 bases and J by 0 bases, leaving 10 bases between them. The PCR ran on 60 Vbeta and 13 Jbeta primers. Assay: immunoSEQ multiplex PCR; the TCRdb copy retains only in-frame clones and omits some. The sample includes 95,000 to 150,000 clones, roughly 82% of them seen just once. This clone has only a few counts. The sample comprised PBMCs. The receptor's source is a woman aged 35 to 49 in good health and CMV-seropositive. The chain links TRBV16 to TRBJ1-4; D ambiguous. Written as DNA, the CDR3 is TGTGCCAGCGGCGACGGGACAACTAATGAAAAACTGTTTTTT. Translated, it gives CASGDGTTNEKLFF.